This T cell receptor (beta chain) was documented in a study of T cells in Graves' hyperthyroidism and ophthalmopathy. This clonotype was counted at least ten times. From RNA transcripts, TCR beta CDR3 regions were amplified. The TCR CDR3 was amplified in a first-round RT-PCR using the HTBI primer set. TCRdb re-called the multiplex PCR reads with MiXCR, one entry per CDR3 protein. The repertoire holds around 450,000 distinct CDR3 sequences, with about an eighth as singletons. The length of the CDR3 is 15 residues. From germline, CDR1 is MNHEY and CDR2 SMNVEV (reference sequence). V shed 7 bases and J 5 bases; nucleotides not matched to a gene: 10.

This clonotype was sampled from a woman aged 18 to 35 with Graves' hyperthyroidism. This chain links TRBV27 with TRBJ2-2, with 7 nucleotides matching TRBD2. The sequencing input was blood. CDR3 amino acids: CASTTGTKGTGELFF. DNA for the CDR3: TGTGCCAGCACCACCGGGACTAAGGGTACCGGGGAGCTGTTTTTT.